The entry below describes one T cell receptor (beta chain). The V end was cut by 7 bases, the J end by 3 bases, with 7 bases between. In germline, CDR1 is MDHEN, CDR2 SYDVKM. The CDR3 consists of 12 residues. This sample stems from a study of T cell changes during pregnancy in multiple sclerosis. The assay was immunoSEQ multiplex PCR, and TCRdb's table has in-frame clones only and misses some. The data contain some 46,000 clones, around 93% of them singletons. The source is a female donor with multiple sclerosis, enrolled in a pregnancy study. The J gene is TRBJ1-3, the V gene TRBV28, with D possibly matching TRBD1 (5 bases). The source material was peripheral blood, sampled in the third trimester of pregnancy. The CDR3 sequence is CASTDSGNTIYF. As DNA, the CDR3 is TGTGCCAGCACTGACAGTGGAAACACCATATATTTT. Using reference TRBV28 and TRBJ1-3 for the parts outside the CDR3, the full variable domain is DVKVTQSSRYLVKRTGEKVFLECVQDMDHENMFWYRQDPGLGLRLIYFSYDVKMKEKGDIPEGYSVSREKKERFSLILESASTNQTSMYLCASTDSGNTIYFGEGSWLTVV.